The following is a T cell receptor beta chain sequence with its context. Its antigen is unknown. The study sampled nominally healthy donors, though unrecorded immune exposures were likely. V was clipped by 3 bases and J by 7 bases, with 10 bases between them. The CDR3 spans 13 residues. Germline CDR1 and CDR2: SGDLS and YYNGEE. Researchers ran the PCR with 60 Vbeta and 13 Jbeta primers. Produced via immunoSEQ multiplex PCR; TCRdb's table is partial and in-frame only. There are about 110,000 clones in the sample; 65% to 80% occur only once, and 6.1% lies in the top ten. The data originate from a study of cytomegalovirus exposure and HLA in healthy donors. Points from the study as a whole: Donors were assumed by presence/absence analyses to have roughly uniform sequencing depth. Judged likely to be a sequencing artifact was a cluster of highly shared sequence variants.

Source material: PBMCs. This receptor was taken from a woman in her forties or fifties in good health and CMV-seropositive. V usage is TRBV9 and J usage is TRBJ1-4; maybe TRBD1 (6 bases). This chain's CDR3 is CASSAIQGEKLFF. In DNA, the CDR3 is TGTGCCAGCAGCGCGATACAGGGTGAAAAACTGTTTTTT.